Listed here are 10 T cell receptor beta chains from one sample, sequenced in a study of blood T cells in healthy people across ages. A sample-barcoded 5' primer and a J-beta primer mix were used in a second PCR of roughly 7 to 12 cycles. Each CDR3 protein gets one entry after TCRdb re-called the 5' RACE reads with MiXCR. The sample holds approximately 800,000 distinct CDR3 sequences, nearly 60% seen once. The sequenced material came from blood. Receptors were obtained from a man aged 25 to 45 in good health.

The gene calls are TRBV10-2 and TRBJ1-2; D is uncertain. The V end lost 6 bases, the J end lost 8 bases, and 22 bases lay between the germline ends. The germline CDR1 and CDR2 sequences are WSHSY and SAAADI. CDR3 length: 15 amino acids. The CDR3 sequence: CASRADTLVSGGYTF. CDR3 DNA sequence: TGCGCCAGCAGAGCAGACACCCTAGTATCTGGAGGCTACACCTTC.

This CDR3 reads CSAIWGPSSTDTQYF. As DNA, the CDR3 is TGCAGTGCCATTTGGGGCCCAAGTAGCACAGATACGCAGTATTTT. This chain joins TRBV20-1 and TRBJ2-3, with a weak D call TRBD1 (5 bases). The CDR3 is made up of 15 amino acids. Germline CDR1 is DFQATT and CDR2 is SNEGSKA (reference sequence). V was clipped by 6 bases and J by 0 bases, with 16 bases between them.

Only a few counts were recorded for this clonotype. The J gene is TRBJ2-5, the V gene TRBV7-9, with 10 bases fitting TRBD2. The CDR3 has 14 amino acids. The trim removed 5 bases at V and 4 bases at J, leaving 4 bases unmatched. The germline V gene has CDR1 SEHNR and CDR2 FQNEAQ (reference sequence). CDR3 region: CASSPGLAAETQYF. The CDR3 region has the DNA TGTGCCAGCAGCCCTGGACTAGCGGCAGAGACCCAGTACTTC.

This clonotype turned up a few times. V usage is TRBV5-1 and J usage is TRBJ2-5; the D is unclear. V gave up 0 bases and J gave up 4 bases, with 13 bases separating them. This CDR3 spans 15 amino acids. Germline V gene lookup returns CDR1 SGHRS and CDR2 YFSETQ. The CDR3 is CASSLDVGMGETQYF. The CDR3 DNA sequence: TGCGCCAGCAGCTTGGACGTGGGTATGGGAGAGACCCAGTACTTC.

V and J are TRBV2 and TRBJ2-3; D not resolved. V was cut by 2 bases and J by 2 bases, with 11 bases left in between. Germline assignment: CDR1 SNHLY and CDR2 FYNNEI. CDR3 length: 15 amino acids. CDR3 in amino acids: CASSELSSPTDTQYF. DNA of the CDR3: TGTGCCAGCAGTGAATTATCCTCGCCCACAGATACGCAGTATTTT.

This clonotype has more than one count but fewer than ten. This CDR3 reads CASRPGSPLNYGYTF. CDR3 nucleotides: TGTGCCAGCAGACCCGGGAGTCCATTAAACTATGGCTACACCTTC. The V gene is TRBV12-3 or TRBV12-4, the J gene TRBJ1-2; D is undetermined. Between the trimmed V and J ends, which lost 6 bases and 2 bases, there was a span of 16 bases. CDR3 length: 15 residues.

This chain uses TRBV7-2 with TRBJ1-2, with TRBD1 identical over 7 bases. Germline trimming cut 5 bases from V and 4 bases from J; bases unmatched to any gene: 13. The CDR3 totals 16 residues. CDR1 and CDR2 from the germline V gene are SGHTA and FQGNSA. Here the CDR3 reads CASSLTANGQVYGYTF. CDR3 nucleotides: TGTGCCAGCAGCCTAACCGCCAATGGACAGGTCTATGGCTACACCTTC.

A few counts support this clonotype. The chain has TRBV6-5 and TRBJ2-1; no clear D. V lost 6 bases and J lost 4, with 16 bases in between. The CDR3 totals 15 residues. Germline CDR1 reads MNHEY; CDR2 reads SVGAGI. CDR3: CASSLAPTAYNEQFF. CDR3 coding DNA: TGTGCCAGCAGCCTTGCACCGACGGCGTACAATGAGCAGTTCTTC.

V gene TRBV6-1 combines with J gene TRBJ2-1; D might be TRBD1 (6 bases). Deletions cut 1 base from V and 15 bases from J, with 10 bases between. Germline V gene sequence: CDR1 MNHNS, CDR2 SASEGT. CDR3 size: 11 residues. CDR3 sequence (DNA): TGTGCCAGCAGTGAAGTAACAGGGCTGTTCTTC. As protein: CASSEVTGLFF.

The chain has TRBV29-1 and TRBJ2-7; D might be TRBD2 (5 bases). The CDR3 has 12 residues. CDR1 is SQVTM and CDR2 is ANQGSEA in the germline V gene. The germline V and J ends were trimmed by 4 bases and 9 bases, with 16 bases remaining between them. DNA for the CDR3: TGCAGCGTTGGCCCGGCCGCGGGCGGGCAGTACTTC. It translates to CSVGPAAGGQYF.